The clone carrying this T cell receptor beta chain was counted only a few times. This sample stems from a study of T-cell reconstitution after alpha-beta-depleted transplantation in children. Preparation of the TCRbeta library was carried out with unique molecular identifiers. TCRdb re-called the PCR reads through MiXCR, storing one row per CDR3 protein. Here the sample spans about 980,000 distinct CDR3 sequences, roughly 29% being singletons. The receptor comes from a boy under two years old who had a stem cell transplant for SCID, so the T cells may come from the graft donor. The sample in question was PBMCs, mostly from graft donor cells, obtained 360 days after TCRalphabeta/CD19-depleted stem cell transplant.

This CDR3 is CASSQEAGGLPYEQYF. CDR3 nucleotides: TGTGCCAGCAGCCAAGAAGCAGGGGGACTACCATACGAGCAGTACTTC. This chain connects TRBV4-2 to TRBJ2-7; D is possibly TRBD1 or TRBD2 (7 bases each). The CDR3 has 16 residues. Per germline, CDR1 LGHNA and CDR2 YNFKEQ. V lost 0 bases to trimming and J lost 4 bases, with 16 bases between them.